This TCR beta chain appears in the sequencing data of a study of CD8 T cells in ankylosing spondylitis. Whole-study findings and limits: Enrichment of disease-linked clones was reportedly significant in matched ankylosing spondylitis synovial fluid. About 8 highly homologous variants made up a TCR beta motif, and this motif appeared characteristic of ankylosing spondylitis blood. Relatively scarce in peripheral blood, disease-linked clones were CD8+. Earlier literature documents some of the motif variants in reactive arthritis synovial fluid and blood.

This clonotype was seen a handful of times. Its antigen remains unidentified. Trimming removed 4 bases at V and 0 bases at J, with 9 bases between. The CDR3 is 13 residues long. Per the germline V gene, CDR1 is SQVTM and CDR2 is ANQGSEA. From the 5' RACE reads, TCRdb called clonotypes with MiXCR, one entry per CDR3 protein. The sample shows 150,000 or so distinct CDR3 sequences, 25% to 35% of them seen only once. The specimen was synovial fluid, either unsorted or a sorted T cell fraction (not recorded which). This receptor was identified in a male donor with ankylosing spondylitis. The chain links TRBV29-1 to TRBJ1-1, with D perhaps matching TRBD1 (5 bases). The CDR3 DNA follows: TGCAGCGTTGTTCGGGGCATGAACACTGAAGCTTTCTTT. This codes for CSVVRGMNTEAFF.